These 15 T cell receptor beta chains share one sample of origin, sequenced in a study of cytomegalovirus exposure and HLA in healthy donors. 60 Vbeta and 13 Jbeta primers were used in PCR. The method was immunoSEQ multiplex PCR; TCRdb's version includes in-frame clones alone and lacks a portion of them. Here the sample spans about 160,000 clones, about four fifths being singletons. The sample comprised PBMCs. All receptors derive from a man between 50 and 59 years old in good health and CMV-seropositive.

A few counts support this clone. CDR3 sequence reads: CASSAGDGQQYF. CDR3 in DNA: TGCGCCAGCAGTGCAGGGGATGGGCAACAGTACTTC. The genes are TRBV5-1 and TRBJ2-7, with TRBD1 as a possible D gene (6 bases). The length of the CDR3 is 12 residues. The V gene's germline CDR1 is SGHRS and CDR2 YFSETQ. The ends were cut back, 5 bases at V and 10 bases at J, with 16 bases in the middle. The full variable domain, rest sourced from reference TRBV5-1 and TRBJ2-7, is KAGVTQTPRYLIKTRGQQVTLSCSPISGHRSVSWYQQTPGQGLQFLFEYFSETQRNKGNFPGRFSGRQFSNSRSEMNVSTLELGDSALYLCASSAGDGQQYFGPGTRLTVT.

The gene calls are TRBV27 and TRBJ2-1; TRBD2 matches 7 bases. The CDR3 is 15 amino acids. CDR1 and CDR2 (germline): MNHEY, SMNVEV (reference sequence). J lost 7 bases, V lost 3 bases, and 9 bases had no gene match. In nucleotides, the CDR3 is TGTGCCAGCAGTTTTGGACTAGGGGCGGGGAATGAGCAGTTCTTC. As protein: CASSFGLGAGNEQFF.

This clone was observed a few times. The V call is TRBV6-5, the J call TRBJ2-3; a possible D gene is TRBD1 (5 bases). Trimming took 4 bases from V and 2 from J, leaving 13 bases between them. This CDR3 has 15 residues. From germline, CDR1 is MNHEY and CDR2 SVGAGI. This CDR3 is CASSSRTPATDTQYF. The DNA for the CDR3 is TGTGCCAGCAGTTCCAGGACACCCGCCACAGATACGCAGTATTTT.

V and J are TRBV13 and TRBJ2-1; 9 bases fit TRBD2. The CDR3 consists of 15 residues. The J segment lost 4 bases and the V segment lost 6 bases, leaving 7 bases of the junction unmatched. In germline, CDR1 is PRHDT, CDR2 FYEKMQ (reference sequence). Written as DNA, the CDR3 is TGTGCCAGCAGTGCCGGGACTAGCAGATACAATGAGCAGTTCTTC. Encoded protein: CASSAGTSRYNEQFF.

This sequence joins TRBV7-9 and TRBJ2-4; possible D gene TRBD1, 6 bases. Trimming took 4 bases from V and 0 from J, leaving 16 bases between them. This CDR3 is built from 17 residues. Germline CDR1 and CDR2: SEHNR and FQNEAQ (reference sequence). The CDR3 sequence is CASSSETGMIAKNIQYF. In DNA, the CDR3 is TGTGCCAGCAGCTCTGAGACAGGAATGATAGCCAAAAACATTCAGTACTTC.

The chain joins TRBV4-1 to TRBJ1-3, with 9 nucleotides matching TRBD1. The CDR3 is 14 amino acids. Germline V CDR1 and CDR2: MGHRA, YSYEKL. The V gene end was trimmed by 4 bases and the J gene end by 5 bases; junction bases not matched to a gene: 3. CDR3 in amino acids: CASSPGTGRNTIYF. The CDR3, as DNA: TGCGCCAGCAGCCCGGGGACAGGGAGAAACACCATATATTTT.

The V and J genes are TRBV9 and TRBJ1-1; weak D call: TRBD1 (5 bases). Trimming took 0 bases from V and 1 from J, leaving 10 bases between them. From germline, CDR1 is SGDLS and CDR2 YYNGEE. The CDR3 contains 15 residues. CDR3 amino acids: CASSVVGAANTEAFF. CDR3 in DNA: TGTGCCAGCAGCGTAGTTGGGGCAGCGAACACTGAAGCTTTCTTT.

This rearrangement joins TRBV5-4 to TRBJ1-1; TRBD1 matches 10 bases. V lost 4 bases and J lost 10; bases outside the gene matches: 10. The CDR3 length is 14 residues. Germline-derived CDR1 and CDR2 are SGHNT and YYREEE (reference sequence). CDR3 region: CASSPPGQGIGAFF. CDR3 nucleotide sequence: TGTGCCAGCAGCCCTCCGGGACAGGGGATAGGAGCTTTCTTT. Full variable domain (missing parts from reference TRBV5-4 and TRBJ1-1): ETGVTQSPTHLIKTRGQQVTLRCSSQSGHNTVSWYQQALGQGPQFIFQYYREEENGRGNFPPRFSGLQFPNYSSELNVNALELDDSALYLCASSPPGQGIGAFFGQGTRLTVV.

The chain uses TRBV7-8 and TRBJ1-6; 8 bases are shared with TRBD1. The CDR3 has 19 amino acids. Per germline, CDR1 SGHVS and CDR2 FQNEAQ. V lost 1 base to trimming and J lost 10 bases; unmatched junction nucleotides: 18. Here the CDR3 DNA reads TGTGCCAGCAGCTTAGGGACAGGGTTATCGCTAATGAGGGCCTCACCCCTCCACTTT. As protein: CASSLGTGLSLMRASPLHF.

This rearrangement joins TRBV28 to TRBJ1-5; 7 positions match TRBD1. The germline V gene encodes CDR1 MDHEN and CDR2 SYDVKM. Unmatched junction bases numbered 6, after V lost 5 bases and J lost 5 bases. This CDR3 is built from 14 residues. The CDR3 nucleotides are TGTGCCAGCAGTCTAGGGACAGTCCATCAGCCCCAGCATTTT. It is translated as CASSLGTVHQPQHF. Full variable domain (remainder filled in from reference TRBV28 and TRBJ1-5): DVKVTQSSRYLVKRTGEKVFLECVQDMDHENMFWYRQDPGLGLRLIYFSYDVKMKEKGDIPEGYSVSREKKERFSLILESASTNQTSMYLCASSLGTVHQPQHFGDGTRLSIL.

The gene calls are TRBV29-1 and TRBJ1-5; possible D gene TRBD1, 6 bases. V shed 7 bases and J shed 6 bases, with 13 bases lying between them. The CDR3 totals 12 residues. Looked up from germline, CDR1 is SQVTM and CDR2 is ANQGSEA. The CDR3 spells CSAIQGSQPQHF. The CDR3 nucleotides read TGCAGCGCAATACAGGGATCTCAGCCCCAGCATTTT.

As DNA, the CDR3 is TGTGCCAGCAGCACGGGACAGGGGTCCGAGCAGTACTTC. Translating it yields CASSTGQGSEQYF. The V call is TRBV28, the J call TRBJ2-7; 10 bases are shared with TRBD1. The length of the CDR3 is 13 residues. V lost 6 bases and J lost 6; bases outside the gene matches: 5. The germline V gene encodes CDR1 MDHEN and CDR2 SYDVKM.

The CDR3 nucleotides are TGTGCCAGCAGCTTCCCGGGACAATACACTGAAGCTTTCTTT. The encoded protein is CASSFPGQYTEAFF. The V call is TRBV7-9, the J call TRBJ1-1, with D perhaps matching TRBD1 (6 bases). The CDR3 loop spans 14 amino acids. Trimming left V 3 bases short and J 3 bases short, with 11 bases between. Germline V CDR1 and CDR2: SEHNR, FQNEAQ (reference sequence).

CDR3 sequence reads: CASSITGATYSNQPQHF. CDR3 bases: TGTGCCAGTAGTATAACAGGGGCAACCTATAGCAATCAGCCCCAGCATTTT. The chain uses TRBV19 and TRBJ1-5, with 7 bases identical to TRBD1. CDR3 length: 17 amino acids. J gave up 0 bases and V 2 bases, and 7 bases lay outside the gene matches. Germline V gene lookup returns CDR1 LNHDA and CDR2 SQIVND (reference sequence).

This chain connects TRBV4-2 to TRBJ2-5, with D perhaps TRBD2 (5 bases). The ends were cut back, 1 base at V and 9 bases at J, with 24 bases in the middle. Germline-derived CDR1 and CDR2 are LGHNA and YNFKEQ. CDR3 length equals 17 residues. The CDR3 DNA sequence: TGTGCCAGCAGCCAAGCCGGACTCATTACCTCAAGAATACCCCAGTACTTC. Its protein is CASSQAGLITSRIPQYF.